Listed here are 19 T cell receptor beta chains from one sample, sequenced in a study of shared clonotypes between healthy human individuals. The repertoire was sequenced with immunoSEQ multiplex PCR; TCRdb's copy has only in-frame clones and lacks some. Here the sample spans 980,000 or so clones, around 80% being singletons. Material: memory CD4+ T cells sorted from blood. Subset noted: CD45RA-negative fraction. These TCRs come from a man between 18 and 35 years old in good health.

The chain combines TRBV30 with TRBJ1-4, with 8 bases aligning to TRBD1. Unmatched junction bases numbered 15, after V lost 2 bases and J lost 4 bases. Germline V gene sequence: CDR1 GTSNPN, CDR2 SVGIG (reference sequence). This CDR3 is built from 18 residues. Written as DNA, the CDR3 is TGTGCCTGGAGTAACCGGGGCAGGGGGCGGTTCGGTAATGAAAAACTGTTTTTT. It encodes CAWSNRGRGRFGNEKLFF.

This clone showed up just a few times. The V gene is TRBV5-1, the J gene TRBJ1-2; D is ambiguous. The CDR3 sequence is 15 residues long. The V and J ends lost 7 bases and 1 base respectively, with 17 bases between them. Germline loops: CDR1 SGHRS, CDR2 YFSETQ. The CDR3 nucleotides read TGCGCCAGCCGAGAAAACATTCGAGATAACTATGGCTACACCTTC. Encoded protein: CASRENIRDNYGYTF.

Note on this clone: Other nucleotide sequences from this sample produce the same CDR3. V usage is TRBV5-5 and J usage is TRBJ1-1; 9 nucleotides line up with TRBD1. Germline V gene lookup returns CDR1 SGHKS and CDR2 YYEKEE (reference sequence). The junction had 4 bases not matched to a gene; V was cut back by 2 bases and J by 5 bases. The length of the CDR3 is 14 residues. This CDR3 reads CASSLGTGPTEAFF. DNA of the CDR3: TGTGCCAGCAGCTTAGGGACAGGGCCGACTGAAGCTTTCTTT.

As to this clone: One end of the junction is discordant with germline, which a read error may explain. The V gene is TRBV11-2, the J gene TRBJ2-7, with 8 bases that match TRBD1. This CDR3 is built from 12 residues. Germline V lookup: CDR1 SGHAT, CDR2 FQNNGV. The CDR3 protein is CASSLGDRTGNF. In DNA form, the CDR3 reads TGTGCCAGCAGCTTAGGGGACAGGACAGGAAACTTC.

The V gene is TRBV30, the J gene TRBJ1-2; TRBD1 might be the D (5 bases). The CDR3 covers 12 residues. The V gene's germline CDR1 is GTSNPN and CDR2 SVGIG (reference sequence). The germline V and J ends were trimmed by 0 bases and 7 bases, with 9 bases remaining between them. The chain's CDR3 is CAWSVRDFGYTF. In nucleotides, the CDR3 is TGTGCCTGGAGTGTACGGGACTTTGGCTACACCTTC.

The chain joins TRBV7-6 to TRBJ2-2; D is undetermined. In germline, CDR1 is SGHVS, CDR2 FNYEAQ. V was shortened by 1 base and J by 3 bases, with 21 bases between the two germline ends. The CDR3 is 19 amino acids. The chain's CDR3 is CASSLVLDGVSPDTGELFF. The CDR3 DNA is TGTGCCAGCAGCTTAGTCTTGGACGGAGTTTCCCCCGACACCGGGGAGCTGTTTTTT. Variable domain in full (rest from reference TRBV7-6 and TRBJ2-2): GAGVSQSPRYKVTKRGQDVALRCDPISGHVSLYWYRQALGQGPEFLTYFNYEAQQDKSGLPNDRFSAERPEGSISTLTIQRTEQRDSAMYRCASSLVLDGVSPDTGELFFGEGSRLTVL.

This clone was recorded a few times. The rearrangement links TRBV19 to TRBJ2-3, with D hard to call. The germline V gene encodes CDR1 LNHDA and CDR2 SQIVND (reference sequence). This CDR3 is 11 amino acids long. V shed 5 bases and J shed 4 bases, with 4 bases lying between them. The CDR3 coding sequence is TGTGCCAGTAGTGTGGCAGATACGCAGTATTTT. Translated: CASSVADTQYF.

The rearrangement uses TRBV7-2 and TRBJ1-5; D possibly corresponds to TRBD1 (6 bases). CDR1 is SGHTA and CDR2 is FQGNSA in the germline V gene. The CDR3 sequence is 12 residues long. V gave up 1 base and J gave up 12 bases, with 10 bases separating them. In nucleotides, the CDR3 is TGTGCCAGCAGCTTAGGGTTGGGACACCAGCATTTT. Translating it yields CASSLGLGHQHF.

The V and J genes are TRBV29-1 and TRBJ2-7; 9 bases match TRBD1. Per the germline V gene, CDR1 is SQVTM and CDR2 is ANQGSEA. The CDR3 has 16 amino acids. V shed 6 bases and J 1 base; nucleotides not matched to a gene: 13. CDR3 bases: TGCAGCGTCGCCTTGGGGGCGACAGGGGGTTCCTACGAGCAGTACTTC. It specifies CSVALGATGGSYEQYF.

This clone was seen only a few times. This sample includes further DNA sequences coding for the same CDR3. V and J are TRBV5-1 and TRBJ2-5; 12 positions agree with TRBD2. V was pared by 3 bases and J by 4 bases, with 1 base of the junction left unmatched. The CDR3 is made up of 14 amino acids. Germline CDR1 and CDR2: SGHRS and YFSETQ. In DNA form, the CDR3 reads TGCGCCAGCAGCTCGGGACTAGCGGGAGAGACCCAGTACTTC. Translated, it gives CASSSGLAGETQYF.

CDR3 in amino acids: CASSYQTSGGGNTQYF. The CDR3 nucleotides read TGTGCCAGCAGTTACCAGACTAGCGGGGGGGGTAATACGCAGTATTTT. The chain combines TRBV6-6 with TRBJ2-3, with 14 bases fitting TRBD2. V gave up 2 bases and J gave up 7 bases; unmatched junction bases: 5. This CDR3 has 16 amino acids. Germline V gene data show CDR1 as MNHNY and CDR2 as SVGAGI (reference sequence).

The rearrangement joins TRBV27 to TRBJ1-5; 7 bases fit TRBD1. Germline CDR1 MNHEY, CDR2 SMNVEV (reference sequence). The CDR3 loop spans 17 amino acids. J was trimmed by 0 bases and V by 6 bases; bases with no gene match: 11. The chain's CDR3 is CASRQGGGGYSNQPQHF. The CDR3 DNA reads as TGTGCCAGCAGACAGGGAGGAGGGGGCTATAGCAATCAGCCCCAGCATTTT.

The rearrangement uses TRBV6-5 and TRBJ2-1; D gene ambiguous. Germline-derived CDR1 and CDR2 are MNHEY and SVGAGI. The V end lost 5 bases, the J end lost 3 bases, and 8 bases lay between the germline ends. There are 13 residues in the CDR3. CDR3 protein: CASSRSVYNEQFF. CDR3 bases: TGTGCCAGCAGTCGCTCGGTCTACAATGAGCAGTTCTTC.

The chain is built from TRBV23-1 and TRBJ1-1; D remains ambiguous. TRBV23-1 is marked as an open reading frame, function uncertain. The CDR3 is 12 amino acids. V was cut by 9 bases and J by 2 bases, with 10 bases left in between. The CDR3 is CARRPENTEAFF. The CDR3 region has the DNA TGCGCCAGACGCCCGGAAAACACTGAAGCTTTCTTT.

The rearrangement links TRBV4-1 to TRBJ2-1; the match to TRBD2 covers 9 bases. The CDR3 runs to 16 residues. Germline assignment: CDR1 MGHRA and CDR2 YSYEKL. V was clipped by 4 bases and J by 1 base; unmatched bases: 5. CDR3 sequence (DNA): TGCGCCAGCAGCCCAGCCGCGGGGGGGTCCTACAATGAGCAGTTCTTC. This gives the protein CASSPAAGGSYNEQFF.

The gene calls are TRBV18 and TRBJ1-4; weak D call: TRBD1 (6 bases). Trimming removed 4 bases at V and 13 bases at J, with 28 bases between. The germline gives CDR1 KGHSH, CDR2 LQKENI. The CDR3 totals 17 residues. Written as DNA, the CDR3 is TGTGCCAGCTCACACGCTCTGACAGGTCCCTCGGATGTGGTACTGTTTTTT. This translates into CASSHALTGPSDVVLFF.

Details on this clone: The same CDR3 also results from other DNA sequences found in this sample. The rearrangement joins TRBV5-1 to TRBJ2-7, with D maybe TRBD1 (5 bases). The CDR3 totals 12 residues. Trimming took 4 bases from V and 4 from J, leaving 9 bases between them. Germline V gene data show CDR1 as SGHRS and CDR2 as YFSETQ. The CDR3 loop is CASSPGSYEQYF. The CDR3 coding sequence is TGCGCCAGCAGCCCAGGGTCTTACGAGCAGTACTTC.

The chain links TRBV28 to TRBJ2-1; 9 bases agree with TRBD1. The trim removed 5 bases at V and 7 bases at J, leaving 6 bases unmatched. The germline V gene has CDR1 MDHEN and CDR2 SYDVKM. The CDR3 extends over 14 amino acids. The CDR3 loop is CASSRDRVRNEQFF. Written as DNA, the CDR3 is TGTGCCAGCAGTCGGGACAGGGTAAGGAATGAGCAGTTCTTC. Combining the CDR3 with reference TRBV28 and TRBJ2-1 gives the whole variable domain DVKVTQSSRYLVKRTGEKVFLECVQDMDHENMFWYRQDPGLGLRLIYFSYDVKMKEKGDIPEGYSVSREKKERFSLILESASTNQTSMYLCASSRDRVRNEQFFGPGTRLTVL.

The chain uses TRBV5-1 and TRBJ2-7; D tentatively fits TRBD1 or TRBD2 (5 bases each). The germline CDR1 and CDR2 sequences are SGHRS and YFSETQ. The ends were cut back, 7 bases at V and 6 bases at J, with 20 bases in the middle. CDR3 length equals 14 residues. CDR3 in amino acids: CASDLGDRTSEQYF. Written as DNA, the CDR3 is TGCGCCAGCGACCTTGGGGACCGAACCTCCGAGCAGTACTTC.